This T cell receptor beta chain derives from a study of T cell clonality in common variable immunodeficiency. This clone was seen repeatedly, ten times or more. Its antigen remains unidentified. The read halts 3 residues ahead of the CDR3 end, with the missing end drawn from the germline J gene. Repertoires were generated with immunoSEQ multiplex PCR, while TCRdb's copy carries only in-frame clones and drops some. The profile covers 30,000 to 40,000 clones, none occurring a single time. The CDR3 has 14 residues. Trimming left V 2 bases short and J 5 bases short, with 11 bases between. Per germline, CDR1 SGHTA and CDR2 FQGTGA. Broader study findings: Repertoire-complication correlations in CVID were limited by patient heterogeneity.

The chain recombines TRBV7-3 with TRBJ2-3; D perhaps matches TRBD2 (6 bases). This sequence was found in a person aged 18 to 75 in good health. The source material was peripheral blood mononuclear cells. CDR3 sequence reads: CASSLRGSRDTQYF. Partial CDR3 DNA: TGTGCCAGCAGCTTACGGGGGTCCAGAGATACG.